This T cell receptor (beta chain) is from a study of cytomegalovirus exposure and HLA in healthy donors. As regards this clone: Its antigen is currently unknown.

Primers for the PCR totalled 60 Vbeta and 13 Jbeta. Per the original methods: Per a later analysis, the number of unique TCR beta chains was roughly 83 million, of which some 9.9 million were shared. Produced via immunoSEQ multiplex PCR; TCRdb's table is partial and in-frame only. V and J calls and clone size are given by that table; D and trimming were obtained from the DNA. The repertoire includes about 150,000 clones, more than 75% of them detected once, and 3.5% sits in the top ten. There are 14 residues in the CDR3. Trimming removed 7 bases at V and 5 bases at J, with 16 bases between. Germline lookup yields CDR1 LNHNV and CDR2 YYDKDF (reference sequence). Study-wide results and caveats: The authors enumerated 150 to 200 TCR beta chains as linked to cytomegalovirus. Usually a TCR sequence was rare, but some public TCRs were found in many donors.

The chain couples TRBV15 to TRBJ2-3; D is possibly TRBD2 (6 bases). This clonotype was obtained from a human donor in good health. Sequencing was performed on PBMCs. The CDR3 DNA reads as TGTGCCACCAATTTGGGGGGTAACGTAGATACGCAGTATTTT. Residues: CATNLGGNVDTQYF.